One and the same sample provided the 5 T cell receptor beta chains below, sequenced in a study of OX40 agonist ivuxolimab in advanced cancers. TCRdb keeps only in-frame clones here, not all; method: immunoSEQ multiplex PCR. The data show fewer than 60,000 clones, around four fifths seen once. This specimen consisted of CD4+ or CD8+ T cells sorted from blood, obtained in a trial of the OX40 agonist ivuxolimab. These receptors were taken from an adult with an advanced solid tumor such as melanoma, head and neck, liver or kidney cancer.

The chain recombines TRBV6-1 with TRBJ2-5; perhaps TRBD1 as D (6 bases). V lost 6 bases, J lost 1 base, and 9 bases lay in between. The germline gives CDR1 MNHNS, CDR2 SASEGT. The CDR3 sequence is 13 residues long. CDR3 region: CASRTQGQETQYF. The CDR3 DNA sequence: TGTGCCAGCAGGACACAGGGCCAAGAGACCCAGTACTTC.

This clone has a handful of counts. This sequence joins TRBV7-9 and TRBJ2-6, with D hard to call. This CDR3 has 16 amino acids. V shed 1 base and J shed 5 bases, with 12 bases lying between them. Germline CDR1 is SEHNR and CDR2 is FQNEAQ (reference sequence). The CDR3 nucleotides read TGTGCCAGCAGCTTAGATAGGACCCCACGGGCCAACGTCCTGACTTTC. It specifies CASSLDRTPRANVLTF.

The rearrangement joins TRBV5-4 to TRBJ2-5; 9 bases agree with TRBD2. The CDR3 consists of 16 residues. J gave up 5 bases and V 4 bases, and 12 bases lay outside the gene matches. From germline, CDR1 is SGHNT and CDR2 YYREEE (reference sequence). The CDR3 DNA reads as TGTGCCAGCAGCGTCCTCCTAGCGGGGCTTGGGGAGACCCAGTACTTC. This translates into CASSVLLAGLGETQYF.

This chain links TRBV5-1 with TRBJ1-1; 8 nucleotides align to TRBD1. In germline, CDR1 is SGHRS, CDR2 YFSETQ. This CDR3 comprises 15 residues. V lost 3 bases, J lost 4 bases, and 8 bases stayed unmatched. The CDR3 reads CASSWSTGEGTEAFF. The CDR3 DNA reads TGCGCCAGCAGCTGGTCGACAGGGGAAGGCACTGAAGCTTTCTTT.

The rearrangement joins TRBV7-5 to TRBJ1-4. TRBV7-5 is a recognized pseudogene. The CDR3 totals 14 residues. CDR3 nucleotide sequence: TGTGTCAGAAGCCCAGGAGGGTTGTACCGAAAACTGTTTTTT. Its protein product is CVRSPGGLYRKLFF.